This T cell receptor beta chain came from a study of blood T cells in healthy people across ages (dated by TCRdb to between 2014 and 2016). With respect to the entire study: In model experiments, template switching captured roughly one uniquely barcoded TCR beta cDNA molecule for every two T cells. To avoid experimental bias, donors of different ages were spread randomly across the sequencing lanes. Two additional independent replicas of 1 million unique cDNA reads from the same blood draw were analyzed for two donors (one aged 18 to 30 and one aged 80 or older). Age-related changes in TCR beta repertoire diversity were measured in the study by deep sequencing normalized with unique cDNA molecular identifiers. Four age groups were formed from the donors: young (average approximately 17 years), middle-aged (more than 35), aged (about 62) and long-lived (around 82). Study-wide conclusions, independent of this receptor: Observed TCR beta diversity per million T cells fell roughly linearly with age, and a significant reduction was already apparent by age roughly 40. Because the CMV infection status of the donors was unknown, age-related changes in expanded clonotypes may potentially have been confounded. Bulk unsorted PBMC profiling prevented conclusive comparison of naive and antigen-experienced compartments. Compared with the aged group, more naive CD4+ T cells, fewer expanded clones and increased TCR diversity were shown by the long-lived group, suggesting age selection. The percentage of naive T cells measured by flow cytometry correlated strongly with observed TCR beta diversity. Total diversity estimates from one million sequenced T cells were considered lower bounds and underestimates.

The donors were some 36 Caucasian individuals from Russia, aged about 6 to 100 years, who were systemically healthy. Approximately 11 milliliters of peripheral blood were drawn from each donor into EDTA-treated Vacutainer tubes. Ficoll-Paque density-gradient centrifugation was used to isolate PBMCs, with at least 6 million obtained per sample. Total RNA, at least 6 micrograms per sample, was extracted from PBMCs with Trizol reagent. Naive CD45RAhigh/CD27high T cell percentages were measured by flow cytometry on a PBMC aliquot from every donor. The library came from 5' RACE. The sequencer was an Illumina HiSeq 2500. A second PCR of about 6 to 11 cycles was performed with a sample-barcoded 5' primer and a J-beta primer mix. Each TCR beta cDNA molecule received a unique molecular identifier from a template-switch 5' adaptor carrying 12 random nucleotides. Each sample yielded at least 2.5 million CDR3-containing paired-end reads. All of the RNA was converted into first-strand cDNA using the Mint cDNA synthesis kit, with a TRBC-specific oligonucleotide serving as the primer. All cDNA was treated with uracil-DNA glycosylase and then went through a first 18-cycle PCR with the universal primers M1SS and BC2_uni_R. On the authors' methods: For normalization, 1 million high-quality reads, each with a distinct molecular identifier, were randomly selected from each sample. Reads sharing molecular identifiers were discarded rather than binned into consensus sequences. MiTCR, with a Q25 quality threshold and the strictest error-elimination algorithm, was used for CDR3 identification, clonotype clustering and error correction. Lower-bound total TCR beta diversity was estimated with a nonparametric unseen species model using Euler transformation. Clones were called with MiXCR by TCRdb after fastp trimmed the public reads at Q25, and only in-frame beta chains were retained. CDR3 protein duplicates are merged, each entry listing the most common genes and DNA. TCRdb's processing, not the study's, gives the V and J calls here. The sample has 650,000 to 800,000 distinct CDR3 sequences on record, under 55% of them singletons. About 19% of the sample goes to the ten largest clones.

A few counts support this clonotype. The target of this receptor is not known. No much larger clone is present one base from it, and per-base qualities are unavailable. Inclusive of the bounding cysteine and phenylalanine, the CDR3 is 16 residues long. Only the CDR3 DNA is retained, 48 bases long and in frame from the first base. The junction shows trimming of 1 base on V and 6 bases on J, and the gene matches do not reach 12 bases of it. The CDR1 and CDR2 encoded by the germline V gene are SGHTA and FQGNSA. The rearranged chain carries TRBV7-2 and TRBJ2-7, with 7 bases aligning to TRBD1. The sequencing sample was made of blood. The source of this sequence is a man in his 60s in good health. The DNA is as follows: TGTGCCAGCAGCTTAGAGGGAGCGGACAGGACCTGCGAGCAGTACTTC. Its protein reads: CASSLEGADRTCEQYF. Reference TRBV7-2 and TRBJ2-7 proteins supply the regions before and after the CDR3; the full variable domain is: GAGVSQSPSNKVTEKGKDVELRCDPISGHTALYWYRQSLGQGLEFLIYFQGNSAPDKSGLPSDRFSAERTGGSVSTLTIQRTQQEDSAVYLCASSLEGADRTCEQYFGPGTRLTVT.